These 24 T cell receptor beta chains were sequenced from one sample in a study of cytomegalovirus exposure and HLA in healthy donors. The PCR used 60 Vbeta and 13 Jbeta primers. Repertoires were generated with immunoSEQ multiplex PCR, while TCRdb's copy carries only in-frame clones and drops some. Of around 84,000 clones in the sample, around 79% were seen once. Sample: PBMCs. These receptors were collected from a human donor in good health.

The rearrangement uses TRBV5-4 and TRBJ1-1, with 8 bases identical to TRBD1. The CDR3 sequence is 15 residues long. J gave up 3 bases and V 2 bases, and 6 bases lay outside the gene matches. Germline V gene lookup returns CDR1 SGHNT and CDR2 YYREEE (reference sequence). The CDR3 region has the DNA TGTGCCAGCAGCTTCAACAGGGGGTGGTACACTGAAGCTTTCTTT. Its protein product is CASSFNRGWYTEAFF.

This chain connects TRBV11-2 to TRBJ2-1; 8 bases line up with TRBD1. The CDR3 has 15 residues. CDR1 and CDR2 from the germline V gene are SGHAT and FQNNGV. V shed 5 bases, J shed 4 bases, and the junction held 7 bases outside the gene matches. This CDR3 is CASSHGTGYYNEQFF. The CDR3, as DNA: TGTGCCAGCAGCCACGGGACAGGTTATTACAATGAGCAGTTCTTC.

The chain employs TRBV6-5 and TRBJ1-3; TRBD1 is a possible D gene (5 bases). The CDR3 consists of 15 residues. Deletions cut 6 bases from V and 0 bases from J, with 12 bases between. CDR1 MNHEY and CDR2 SVGAGI come from the germline V gene. CDR3 residues: CASRGGVVSGNTIYF. Written as DNA, the CDR3 is TGTGCCAGCAGGGGGGGGGTCGTCTCTGGAAACACCATATATTTT.

The chain carries TRBV5-1 and TRBJ1-2, with 9 bases fitting TRBD1. The germline V gene encodes CDR1 SGHRS and CDR2 YFSETQ. Trimming took 4 bases from V and 3 from J; bases not matched to a gene: 7. The CDR3 sequence is 15 residues long. CDR3 DNA: TGCGCCAGCAGCCACGGACAGGGGAGGGACTATGGCTACACCTTC. Translating gives CASSHGQGRDYGYTF.

The genes are TRBV7-2 and TRBJ1-4, with D tentatively TRBD1 (5 bases). Per the germline V gene, CDR1 is SGHTA and CDR2 is FQGNSA. The CDR3 extends over 16 amino acids. Deletions cut 1 base from V and 3 bases from J, with 12 bases between. CDR3 in amino acids: CASSLGLGGANEKLFF. The CDR3 DNA follows: TGTGCCAGCAGCTTAGGTCTCGGGGGGGCTAATGAAAAACTGTTTTTT.

The chain employs TRBV27 and TRBJ1-4; 9 bases are a match to TRBD1. V was clipped by 3 bases and J by 7 bases; unmatched bases: 3. The CDR3 has 14 amino acids. CDR1 MNHEY and CDR2 SMNVEV come from the germline V gene (reference sequence). The CDR3, as DNA: TGTGCCAGCAGTTTGACAGGGGGGATTGAAAAACTGTTTTTT. It codes for CASSLTGGIEKLFF.

The chain combines TRBV4-1 with TRBJ2-7; a possible D gene is TRBD2 (6 bases). The CDR3 runs 19 residues. CDR1 and CDR2 (germline): MGHRA, YSYEKL. V shed 0 bases and J shed 0 bases, with 21 bases lying between them. DNA for the CDR3: TGCGCCAGCAGCCAAGAGGAGGTGAGGCGGGACGGGAGCTCCTACGAGCAGTACTTC. Its translation is CASSQEEVRRDGSSYEQYF.

The chain's CDR3 is CASSAQGANTEAFF. CDR3 nucleotides: TGTGCCAGCAGTGCACAGGGGGCGAACACTGAAGCTTTCTTT. The rearrangement joins TRBV6-1 to TRBJ1-1; 9 nucleotides line up with TRBD1. There are 14 residues in the CDR3. Germline loops: CDR1 MNHNS, CDR2 SASEGT. V lost 4 bases to trimming and J lost 1 base; unmatched junction nucleotides: 1.

This chain connects TRBV5-1 to TRBJ2-6, with D possibly matching TRBD2 (5 bases). Trimming shortened V by 6 bases and J by 2 bases, and 21 bases separated the two germline ends. CDR1 and CDR2 from the germline V gene are SGHRS and YFSETQ. CDR3 length: 18 amino acids. The CDR3 DNA sequence: TGCGCCAGCACCCTATGGACGGACTCCGTCCCTGGGGCCAACGTCCTGACTTTC. Protein sequence: CASTLWTDSVPGANVLTF.

The rearrangement links TRBV7-9 to TRBJ1-2, with D perhaps TRBD1 (6 bases). Between the trimmed V and J ends, which lost 5 bases and 10 bases, there was a span of 14 bases. The CDR3 length is 12 residues. Per germline, CDR1 SEHNR and CDR2 FQNEAQ (reference sequence). CDR3 nucleotide sequence: TGTGCCAGCAGCATCCACAGGGATTCCTACACCTTC. It codes for CASSIHRDSYTF.

The chain carries TRBV5-1 and TRBJ2-2; the D gene is possibly TRBD1 (6 bases). The ends were cut back, 4 bases at V and 0 bases at J, with 16 bases in the middle. CDR1 is SGHRS and CDR2 is YFSETQ in the germline V gene. This CDR3 region has 17 residues. The CDR3 DNA reads TGCGCCAGCAGCCCGACTCAGGGGAGCCCGAACACCGGGGAGCTGTTTTTT. Its protein is CASSPTQGSPNTGELFF.

DNA for the CDR3: TGTGCCAGCAGCGCGGGACAGGGGGCGTATGGCTACACCTTC. This gives the protein CASSAGQGAYGYTF. The V and J genes are TRBV9 and TRBJ1-2, with 12 bases identical to TRBD1. Germline values: CDR1 SGDLS, CDR2 YYNGEE. The CDR3 runs 14 residues. V was pared by 3 bases and J by 5 bases, with 2 bases of the junction left unmatched.

This clone was observed a handful of times. This rearrangement joins TRBV6-1 to TRBJ1-1; no reliable D call. CDR1 and CDR2 from the germline V gene are MNHNS and SASEGT. The CDR3 is 11 amino acids. Between the trimmed V and J ends, which lost 6 bases and 9 bases, there was a span of 11 bases. CDR3 sequence: CASRLETKAFF. CDR3 nucleotide sequence: TGTGCCAGCAGACTAGAGACGAAAGCTTTCTTT.

Regarding this clone: In the same sample, other DNA sequences code for this CDR3. The CDR3 sequence: CASSSGQGYGYTF. The CDR3, as DNA: TGTGCCAGCAGCTCAGGACAGGGCTATGGCTACACCTTC. The V and J genes are TRBV7-2 and TRBJ1-2; 8 bases fit TRBD1. Germline trimming cut 4 bases from V and 4 bases from J; bases unmatched to any gene: 2. Germline V gene lookup returns CDR1 SGHTA and CDR2 FQGNSA. CDR3 length equals 13 residues.

Only one count was recorded for this clone. The chain is built from TRBV2 and TRBJ1-1, with 10 bases aligning to TRBD1. The V gene's germline CDR1 is SNHLY and CDR2 FYNNEI. This CDR3 is 15 amino acids long. V trimming: 6 bases; J trimming: 5 bases; junction bases outside the gene matches: 9. The CDR3 is CASSQTGGAGTEAFF. CDR3 coding DNA: TGTGCCAGCAGCCAGACAGGGGGCGCGGGGACTGAAGCTTTCTTT.

The chain combines TRBV2 with TRBJ2-3; 14 nucleotides line up with TRBD2. Germline CDR1 SNHLY, CDR2 FYNNEI. This CDR3 has 16 amino acids. The V gene end was trimmed by 4 bases and the J gene end by 8 bases; junction bases not matched to a gene: 8. CDR3 amino acids: CASSAGLAGGTSTQYF. CDR3 nucleotide sequence: TGTGCCAGCAGTGCTGGACTAGCGGGGGGAACAAGTACGCAGTATTTT.

The chain joins TRBV6-5 to TRBJ2-1, with 8 positions matching TRBD1. The V gene end was trimmed by 7 bases and the J gene end by 6 bases; junction bases not matched to a gene: 5. Germline CDR1 and CDR2: MNHEY and SVGAGI. This CDR3 region has 13 residues. This CDR3 is CASKETGANEQFF. The DNA for the CDR3 is TGTGCCAGCAAAGAGACAGGGGCCAATGAGCAGTTCTTC.

The J gene is TRBJ1-1, the V gene TRBV29-1, with a possible D match to TRBD1 (6 bases). The CDR3 contains 8 residues. The germline CDR1 and CDR2 sequences are SQVTM and ANQGSEA. Trimming shortened V by 7 bases and J by 11 bases, and 8 bases separated the two germline ends. The CDR3: CSAGGAFF. The CDR3, as DNA: TGCAGCGCGGGGGGCGCTTTCTTT.

The J gene is TRBJ2-7, the V gene TRBV11-2, with a weak D call TRBD1 (5 bases). Germline V gives CDR1 SGHAT, CDR2 FQNNGV. V was shortened by 2 bases and J by 6 bases, with 11 bases between the two germline ends. The CDR3 loop spans 13 amino acids. CDR3 bases: TGTGCCAGCAGCTTAAGAGACAGTGCCGAGCAGTACTTC. The encoded protein is CASSLRDSAEQYF. Complete variable domain (other parts from reference TRBV11-2 and TRBJ2-7): EAGVAQSPRYKIIEKRQSVAFWCNPISGHATLYWYQQILGQGPKLLIQFQNNGVVDDSQLPKDRFSAERLKGVDSTLKIQPAKLEDSAVYLCASSLRDSAEQYFGPGTRLTVT.

V is TRBV2 and J is TRBJ2-6, with 8 bases that match TRBD1. There are 18 residues in the CDR3. V was clipped by 4 bases and J by 0 bases; unmatched bases: 8. From germline, CDR1 is SNHLY and CDR2 FYNNEI. CDR3 coding DNA: TGTGCCAGCAGTGCACCGGGACAGGAATCCTCTGGGGCCAACGTCCTGACTTTC. Translating it yields CASSAPGQESSGANVLTF.

The chain has TRBV11-2 and TRBJ2-1; 7 bases match TRBD1. This CDR3 contains 17 residues. J lost 6 bases, V lost 0 bases, and 11 bases had no gene match. Germline CDR1 is SGHAT and CDR2 is FQNNGV. The CDR3 protein is CASSLDLADRRANEQFF. DNA for the CDR3: TGTGCCAGCAGCTTAGATCTCGCGGACAGGCGTGCCAATGAGCAGTTCTTC.

V and J are TRBV7-9 and TRBJ1-1; TRBD1 might be the D (5 bases). Trimming shortened V by 5 bases and J by 3 bases, and 13 bases separated the two germline ends. Germline-derived CDR1 and CDR2 are SEHNR and FQNEAQ (reference sequence). The CDR3 length is 14 residues. The CDR3 loop is CASSPSPGHTEAFF. CDR3 nucleotides: TGTGCCAGCAGCCCCTCCCCAGGGCACACTGAAGCTTTCTTT. Variable domain in full (rest from reference TRBV7-9 and TRBJ1-1): DTGVSQNPRHKITKRGQNVTFRCDPISEHNRLYWYRQTLGQGPEFLTYFQNEAQLEKSRLLSDRFSAERPKGSFSTLEIQRTEQGDSAMYLCASSPSPGHTEAFFGQGTRLTVV.

J is TRBJ1-2 and V is TRBV18, with 10 bases matching TRBD1. CDR1 KGHSH and CDR2 LQKENI come from the germline V gene. After removal of 3 bases from V and 8 bases from J, the junction contained 3 bases not matched to a gene. The CDR3 totals 13 residues. DNA for the CDR3: TGTGCCAGCTCACCGGCGACAGGGGGCGGCTACACCTTC. It specifies CASSPATGGGYTF. The variable domain in full, completed from reference TRBV18 and TRBJ1-2, reads NAGVMQNPRHLVRRRGQEARLRCSPMKGHSHVYWYRQLPEEGLKFMVYLQKENIIDESGMPKERFSAEFPKEGPSILRIQQVVRGDSAAYFCASSPATGGGYTFGSGTRLTVV.

This clone was counted between two and nine times. This chain connects TRBV6-5 to TRBJ2-5, with a tentative D call TRBD2 (5 bases). The ends were cut back, 8 bases at V and 7 bases at J, with 11 bases in the middle. CDR1 is MNHEY, CDR2 SVGAGI, per germline. The CDR3 length is 11 residues. DNA of the CDR3: TGTGCCAGCGTAGCGCTTGGGACCCAGTACTTC. It specifies CASVALGTQYF.